A single sample gave rise to the 17 T cell receptor beta chains below, sequenced in a study of T-cell reconstitution after alpha-beta-depleted transplantation in children. Unique molecular identifiers were incorporated into the prepared TCRbeta library. TCRdb reprocessed the PCR reads via MiXCR and lists one record per CDR3 protein. This table holds roughly 790,000 distinct CDR3 sequences, roughly 15% found once. Material: PBMCs, mostly from graft donor cells, obtained 360 days after TCRalphabeta/CD19-depleted stem cell transplant. These receptor sequences come from a male patient younger than 18 who had a stem cell transplant for acute lymphoblastic leukemia, so the T cells may come from the graft donor.

V is TRBV24-1 and J is TRBJ2-3; 10 nucleotides align to TRBD2. Germline V gene sequence: CDR1 KGHDR, CDR2 SFDVKD. The CDR3 loop spans 18 amino acids. The V gene end was trimmed by 3 bases and the J gene end by 0 bases; junction bases not matched to a gene: 8. This chain's CDR3 is CATSDRRTSGPSTDTQYF. The CDR3 region has the DNA TGTGCCACCAGTGATCGTCGGACTAGCGGCCCTAGCACAGATACGCAGTATTTT.

In this sample, this clonotype turned up a few times. The chain couples TRBV29-1 to TRBJ1-1; D unclear. Germline V gene lookup returns CDR1 SQVTM and CDR2 ANQGSEA. The CDR3 spans 14 residues. Trimming stripped 1 base from V and 2 bases from J, with 11 bases between. CDR3 region: CSVEGGVFNTEAFF. The CDR3 bases are TGCAGCGTTGAAGGAGGCGTCTTTAACACTGAAGCTTTCTTT.

This chain links TRBV27 with TRBJ2-5; the D is unclear. Germline CDR1 is MNHEY and CDR2 is SMNVEV (reference sequence). There are 14 residues in the CDR3. The germline V and J ends were trimmed by 5 bases and 3 bases, with 13 bases remaining between them. CDR3 amino acids: CASSPDRPEETQYF. The CDR3 nucleotides are TGTGCCAGCAGTCCAGATCGCCCAGAAGAGACCCAGTACTTC.

This clonotype was seen ten or more times. The chain carries TRBV7-3 and TRBJ2-7; D gene unclear. Germline V gene lookup returns CDR1 SGHTA and CDR2 FQGTGA. The CDR3 loop spans 13 amino acids. Trimming cost V 3 bases and J 2 bases, with 8 bases left between them. The CDR3 sequence: CASSFPLTYEQYF. CDR3 coding DNA: TGTGCCAGCAGCTTTCCTCTAACCTACGAGCAGTACTTC.

This clonotype has more than one count but fewer than ten. This chain joins TRBV4-2 and TRBJ2-3; a weak D match, TRBD2 (5 bases). Germline values: CDR1 LGHNA, CDR2 YNFKEQ. V was shortened by 3 bases and J by 4 bases, with 5 bases between the two germline ends. This CDR3 is built from 12 residues. CDR3 amino acids: CASSHSADTQYF. The DNA for the CDR3 is TGTGCCAGCAGCCATAGCGCAGATACGCAGTATTTT.

This chain connects TRBV7-3 to TRBJ2-3; tentative D call: TRBD2 (5 bases). The germline gives CDR1 SGHTA, CDR2 FQGTGA. V was pared by 5 bases and J by 1 base, with 13 bases between. The length of the CDR3 is 15 residues. The CDR3 spells CASSPLSGGTDTQYF. The CDR3, as DNA: TGTGCCAGCAGCCCCTTAAGCGGAGGCACAGATACGCAGTATTTT.

This rearrangement joins TRBV10-1 to TRBJ2-3, with 8 positions matching TRBD1. From germline, CDR1 is WNHNN and CDR2 SYGVQD (reference sequence). The CDR3 sequence is 16 residues long. V shed 7 bases, J shed 0 bases, and the junction held 9 bases outside the gene matches. The CDR3: CASKRDRGQSTDTQYF. CDR3 sequence (DNA): TGCGCCAGCAAACGCGACAGGGGTCAGAGCACAGATACGCAGTATTTT.

This clonotype was detected ten times or more. The V and J genes are TRBV11-2 and TRBJ2-7; D not resolved. The CDR3 runs to 12 residues. Germline lookup yields CDR1 SGHAT and CDR2 FQNNGV. Trimming stripped 0 bases from V and 3 bases from J, with 3 bases between. CDR3 coding DNA: TGTGCCAGCAGCTTAGAGCGCTACGAGCAGTACTTC. Translating it yields CASSLERYEQYF.

The genes are TRBV27 and TRBJ2-1; 13 bases match TRBD2. Germline V gives CDR1 MNHEY, CDR2 SMNVEV (reference sequence). The length of the CDR3 is 15 residues. V lost 4 bases to trimming and J lost 8 bases; unmatched junction nucleotides: 5. DNA for the CDR3: TGTGCCAGCAGTTCCGGGACTAGCGGGATGTATGAGCAGTTCTTC. Its translation is CASSSGTSGMYEQFF.

The chain uses TRBV12-3 or TRBV12-4 and TRBJ1-2; 8 bases are a match to TRBD1. The CDR3 runs 16 residues. V lost 3 bases, J lost 8 bases, and 14 bases stayed unmatched. The CDR3 is CASSFGPDRVVSGYTF. For the CDR3, the DNA is TGTGCCAGCAGTTTCGGACCGGACAGGGTGGTTAGCGGCTACACCTTC.

This clonotype has a handful of counts. V usage is TRBV20-1 and J usage is TRBJ2-1; D may be TRBD1 or TRBD2 (5 bases each). Germline V CDR1 and CDR2: DFQATT, SNEGSKA (reference sequence). The CDR3 loop spans 15 amino acids. V lost 6 bases and J lost 7, with 22 bases in between. The CDR3 region is CSAQHRDQAWNEQFF. In nucleotides, the CDR3 is TGCAGTGCCCAGCACCGGGACCAAGCATGGAATGAGCAGTTCTTC.

This clonotype was recorded a few times. J is TRBJ2-1 and V is TRBV15; a weak D match, TRBD2 (6 bases). CDR1 and CDR2 (germline): LNHNV, YYDKDF (reference sequence). The CDR3 extends over 18 amino acids. V shed 0 bases and J shed 4 bases, with 19 bases lying between them. The CDR3 is CATSRDVSGEDPYNEQFF. As DNA, the CDR3 is TGTGCCACCAGCAGAGATGTTTCGGGGGAGGATCCGTACAATGAGCAGTTCTTC.

The CDR3 sequence is CASSAVAYNEQFF. The DNA for the CDR3 is TGTGCCAGCAGTGCAGTCGCGTACAATGAGCAGTTCTTC. V usage is TRBV19 and J usage is TRBJ2-1; no clear D. This CDR3 has 13 amino acids. Germline loops: CDR1 LNHDA, CDR2 SQIVND (reference sequence). Trimming took 9 bases from V and 4 from J, leaving 13 bases between them. Combining the CDR3 with reference TRBV19 and TRBJ2-1 gives the whole variable domain DGGITQSPKYLFRKEGQNVTLSCEQNLNHDAMYWYRQDPGQGLRLIYYSQIVNDFQKGDIAEGYSVSREKKESFPLTVTSAQKNPTAFYLCASSAVAYNEQFFGPGTRLTVL.

As to this clonotype: The junction shows a germline mismatch at one end, possibly a read error. This chain uses TRBV9 with TRBJ2-5; 11 bases are a match to TRBD2. CDR3 length: 15 amino acids. CDR1 is SGDLS, CDR2 YYNGEE, per germline. The CDR3 spells CASSAGLADQETLYF. In DNA form, the CDR3 reads TGTGCCAGCAGCGCGGGACTAGCGGACCAAGAGACCCTGTACTTC. Supplemented by reference TRBV9 and TRBJ2-5, the full variable domain reads DSGVTQTPKHLITATGQRVTLRCSPRSGDLSVYWYQQSLDQGLQFLIQYYNGEERAKGNILERFSAQQFPDLHSELNLSSLELGDSALYFCASSAGLADQETLYFGPGTRLLVL.

The genes are TRBV11-2 and TRBJ2-3; the D is unclear. Trimming shortened V by 3 bases and J by 0 bases, and 10 bases separated the two germline ends. Germline V lookup: CDR1 SGHAT, CDR2 FQNNGV. This CDR3 is 15 amino acids long. The CDR3 DNA reads TGTGCCAGCAGCTTGGGTGCCACTAGCACAGATACGCAGTATTTT. This codes for CASSLGATSTDTQYF.

V usage is TRBV29-1 and J usage is TRBJ2-3; D gene uncertain. Germline V gene sequence: CDR1 SQVTM, CDR2 ANQGSEA. The CDR3 runs 14 residues. With 3 bases removed from V and 2 bases from J, the gap between germline ends came to 12 bases. CDR3 sequence reads: CSVDVADTTDTQYF. CDR3 DNA sequence: TGCAGCGTTGATGTAGCAGACACCACAGATACGCAGTATTTT.

This clonotype came up a few times. The chain joins TRBV13 to TRBJ2-5; TRBD2 agrees at 10 bases. V shed 0 bases, J shed 7 bases, and the junction held 8 bases outside the gene matches. There are 16 residues in the CDR3. In germline, CDR1 is PRHDT, CDR2 FYEKMQ (reference sequence). The CDR3 region has the DNA TGTGCCAGCAGCTTAGGCTTAGCGGGAGGTCGGAGGACCCAGTACTTC. Protein product: CASSLGLAGGRRTQYF. Drawing the rest from reference TRBV13 and TRBJ2-5, the complete variable domain is AAGVIQSPRHLIKEKRETATLKCYPIPRHDTVYWYQQGPGQDPQFLISFYEKMQSDKGSIPDRFSAQQFSDYHSELNMSSLELGDSALYFCASSLGLAGGRRTQYFGPGTRLLVL.